This TCR beta chain is drawn from a study of T-cell reconstitution after alpha-beta-depleted transplantation in children. Unmatched junction bases numbered 4, after V lost 8 bases and J lost 6 bases. In germline, CDR1 is SGHAT, CDR2 FQNNGV. The CDR3 is 13 amino acids. This clonotype was found a few times. As it was prepared, the TCRbeta library received unique molecular identifiers. One entry per CDR3 protein results from TCRdb running MiXCR on the PCR reads. The sample shows 230,000 or so distinct CDR3 sequences, more than 10% of them seen only once. Here the sequenced sample was PBMCs from the stem cell graft donor, taken from the stem cell graft. The rearrangement joins TRBV11-2 to TRBJ1-2, with 12 bases lining up with TRBD1. The sequence was collected from a human donor who donated a stem cell graft to a child with acute lymphoblastic leukemia. The CDR3 coding sequence is TGTGCCAGCGGGGACAGGGGGCAGAATGGCTACACCTTC. This encodes CASGDRGQNGYTF.